This T cell receptor (beta chain) was observed in a study of T cells in Graves' hyperthyroidism and ophthalmopathy. General study findings and limits: Ophthalmopathy was distinguished from stable hyperthyroidism by 13 V-J signatures. Most thyroid clonotypes expanded above 0.001 appeared in blood too.

Amplification targeted TCR beta CDR3 regions from RNA transcripts. When the TCR CDR3 underwent first-round RT-PCR, the HTBI primer set was used. Each CDR3 protein gets one entry after TCRdb re-called the multiplex PCR reads with MiXCR. The sample comprises around 600,000 distinct CDR3 sequences, 12% to 15% of which are singletons, and 7.1% rests with the top ten. This clonotype came up many times. Its antigen is as yet unknown. Trimming removed 4 bases from V and 2 bases from J; junction bases left unmatched: 6. This CDR3 has 16 amino acids. Germline V gene lookup returns CDR1 SGHTS and CDR2 YDEGEE. This receptor was taken from a woman aged 18-29 years with Graves' ophthalmopathy. The V gene is TRBV5-8, the J gene TRBJ2-3, with TRBD2 identical over 11 bases. The sample comprised blood. CDR3 in amino acids: CASSPRLAGLTDTQYF. CDR3 nucleotides: TGTGCCAGCAGCCCAAGACTAGCGGGACTCACAGATACGCAGTATTTT.